Listed here are 9 T cell receptor beta chains from one sample, sequenced in a study of low-dose radiotherapy and immunotherapy resistance in tumors. Covering alpha and beta chains, TRAV- and TRBV-specific primers were used for the first-strand cDNA. With a V-primer adapter and a constant-region primer, TCRs were amplified for 20 PCR cycles. TCRdb used MiXCR to reprocess the reads, holding one entry per CDR3 protein. In the table there are about 97,000 distinct CDR3 sequences, roughly 20% of which are singletons. Time point meaning: after trial treatment. Treatment reported: LDRT plus nivolumab, ipilimumab, low-dose cyclophosphamide and aspirin (RACIN trial). Source: PBMCs, taken after low-dose radiotherapy plus immunotherapy. The source of these receptors is a male donor with prostate cancer.

Many counts were recorded for this clonotype. The chain couples TRBV14 to TRBJ2-7, with 7 bases identical to TRBD2. This CDR3 contains 14 residues. CDR1 is SGHDN and CDR2 is FVKESK in the germline V gene. V lost 7 bases and J lost 0; bases outside the gene matches: 6. The CDR3 DNA sequence: TGTGCCAGCAATCCCGGGGGGAACTCCTACGAGCAGTACTTC. This encodes CASNPGGNSYEQYF.

The chain recombines TRBV3-1 with TRBJ1-4, with D perhaps matching TRBD1 (5 bases). From germline, CDR1 is LGHDT and CDR2 YNNKEL (reference sequence). This CDR3 has 15 amino acids. The ends were cut back, 3 bases at V and 0 bases at J, with 8 bases in the middle. The CDR3 DNA sequence: TGTGCCAGCAGCCACCCGACAGCAACTAATGAAAAACTGTTTTTT. Encoded protein: CASSHPTATNEKLFF.

This clonotype was seen many times. The V call is TRBV7-9, the J call TRBJ2-1; D might be TRBD1 or TRBD2, each matching 5 bases. Trimming removed 5 bases from V and 8 bases from J, with 16 bases in between. The germline CDR1 and CDR2 sequences are SEHNR and FQNEAQ (reference sequence). The CDR3 has 14 residues. CDR3: CASSLRDGLDEQFF. DNA of the CDR3: TGTGCCAGCAGCCTCCGGGACGGTCTCGATGAGCAGTTCTTC.

This clonotype was observed many times. The rearrangement links TRBV11-1 to TRBJ2-5; no definite D call. The CDR3 is made up of 14 amino acids. Germline loops: CDR1 SGHAT, CDR2 FQDESV (reference sequence). V was pared by 1 base and J by 5 bases, with 11 bases between. The CDR3 DNA reads as TGTGCCAGCAGCTTAGATGTGGGGATGGAGACCCAGTACTTC. It is translated as CASSLDVGMETQYF.

This clonotype was seen ten or more times. The chain joins TRBV10-3 to TRBJ2-4; D is perhaps TRBD1 or TRBD2 (5 bases each). This CDR3 spans 14 amino acids. CDR1 and CDR2 (germline): ENHRY, SYGVKD. Trimming left V 10 bases short and J 8 bases short, with 21 bases between. The CDR3 nucleotides read TGTGCCACGAGAGGGGCTGAAGGCCTGGACATTCAGTACTTC. The encoded protein is CATRGAEGLDIQYF.

This clonotype was recorded many times. This chain links TRBV20-1 with TRBJ2-3; 10 nucleotides agree with TRBD2. In germline, CDR1 is DFQATT, CDR2 SNEGSKA (reference sequence). This CDR3 comprises 14 residues. The V segment lost 5 bases and the J segment 1 base; nucleotides outside the gene matches: 3. The CDR3 protein is CSASSGGGTDTQYF. As DNA, the CDR3 is TGCAGTGCTTCAAGCGGGGGGGGCACAGATACGCAGTATTTT.

This clonotype was counted at least ten times. The V and J genes are TRBV11-3 and TRBJ2-2, with a weak D call TRBD1 (7 bases). The CDR3 consists of 16 residues. Trimming stripped 8 bases from V and 1 base from J, with 17 bases between. Germline CDR1 is SGHNT and CDR2 is YENEEA. The CDR3 loop is CASAPYRGGNTGELFF. As DNA, the CDR3 is TGTGCCAGCGCCCCATACAGGGGAGGGAACACCGGGGAGCTGTTTTTT.

In its sample, this clonotype was seen many times. The DNA of the CDR3 is TGTGCCAGAAGCTTGTTGGACGGGACGTTCCTGGAGACCCAGTACTTC. Amino acids: CARSLLDGTFLETQYF. The chain is built from TRBV5-3 and TRBJ2-5; D may correspond to TRBD1 or TRBD2 (5 bases each). TRBV5-3 belongs to the ORF category, with a function that is uncertain. V lost 1 base and J lost 5, with 18 bases in between. The CDR3 totals 16 residues.

As concerns this clonotype: This is likely an artifact of a read error, given a far larger clone one base away. This chain connects TRBV5-4 to TRBJ2-5; D is unclear. V was clipped by 4 bases and J by 2 bases, with 9 bases between them. The germline gives CDR1 SGHNT, CDR2 YYREEE (reference sequence). CDR3 length equals 13 residues. As DNA, the CDR3 is TGTGCCAGCAGCCAAGGGATACAAGAGACCCAGTACTTC. Residues: CASSQGIQETQYF.